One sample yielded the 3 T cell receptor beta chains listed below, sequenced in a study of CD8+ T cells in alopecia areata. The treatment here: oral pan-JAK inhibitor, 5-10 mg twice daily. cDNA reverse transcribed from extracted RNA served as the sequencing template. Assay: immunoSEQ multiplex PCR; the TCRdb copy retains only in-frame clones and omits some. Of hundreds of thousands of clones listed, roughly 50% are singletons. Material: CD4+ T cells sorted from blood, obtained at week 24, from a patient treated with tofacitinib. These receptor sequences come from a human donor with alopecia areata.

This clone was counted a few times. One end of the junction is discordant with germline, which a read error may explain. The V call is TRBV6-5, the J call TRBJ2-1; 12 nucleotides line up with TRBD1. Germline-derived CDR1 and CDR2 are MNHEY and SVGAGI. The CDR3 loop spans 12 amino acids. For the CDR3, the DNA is TGTGCCAGCATGGGGACAGGGGGCATATGGATCTTC. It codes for CASMGTGGIWIF.

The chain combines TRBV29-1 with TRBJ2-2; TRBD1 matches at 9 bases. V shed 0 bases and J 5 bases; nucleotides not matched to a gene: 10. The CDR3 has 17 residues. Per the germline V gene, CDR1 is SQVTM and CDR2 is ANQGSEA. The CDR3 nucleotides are TGCAGCGTTGAAGATCAGGACAGGGGAAGACGGACCGGGGAGCTGTTTTTT. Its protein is CSVEDQDRGRRTGELFF.

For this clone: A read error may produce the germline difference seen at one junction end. The CDR3 loop reads CASSLPRVNCGYTF. CDR3 nucleotides: TGTGCCAGCAGCTTGCCCCGGGTCAACTGTGGCTACACCTTC. This chain links TRBV5-4 with TRBJ1-2, with D unresolved. Per the germline V gene, CDR1 is SGHNT and CDR2 is YYREEE (reference sequence). This CDR3 contains 14 residues.